This T cell receptor beta chain was recorded in a study of cytomegalovirus exposure and HLA in healthy donors. This PCR relied on a set of 60 Vbeta primers and 13 Jbeta primers. Repertoires were generated with immunoSEQ multiplex PCR, while TCRdb's copy carries only in-frame clones and drops some. This table lists some 46,000 clones. The CDR3 is 16 amino acids. V gave up 0 bases and J gave up 5 bases; unmatched junction bases: 5. Per the germline V gene, CDR1 is LGHNT and CDR2 is FRNRAP. This TCR was sampled from a male donor in good health and CMV-seronegative. The rearrangement joins TRBV12-5 to TRBJ1-5; the match to TRBD1 covers 9 bases. Sequencing input: PBMCs. The CDR3 here is CASGLVLDRGYQPQHF. CDR3 nucleotides: TGTGCTAGTGGTTTGGTATTGGACAGGGGATATCAGCCCCAGCATTTT.